The 30 T cell receptor beta chains in this list originate from one sample, sequenced in a study of blood T cell repertoires in COVID-19. TCRdb keeps only in-frame clones here, not all; method: immunoSEQ multiplex PCR. Of 270,000 or so clones listed, 89% are singletons. The source material was peripheral blood. Receptors were obtained from a middle-aged woman who had recovered from COVID-19.

The chain uses TRBV29-1 and TRBJ2-1, with D possibly TRBD2 on 6 matching bases. Germline V gene data show CDR1 as SQVTM and CDR2 as ANQGSEA. This CDR3 is built from 16 residues. V dropped 4 bases and J dropped 0 bases, with 16 bases sitting between them. The CDR3: CSVVGLQKSSYNEQFF. CDR3 nucleotide sequence: TGCAGCGTTGTCGGACTACAAAAGAGCTCCTACAATGAGCAGTTCTTC.

This chain connects TRBV15 to TRBJ2-3; D remains unclear. In germline, CDR1 is LNHNV, CDR2 YYDKDF (reference sequence). The CDR3 has 18 residues. V lost 0 bases, J lost 2 bases, and 18 bases lay in between. CDR3 region: CATSRDLELAFYTDTQYF. The CDR3 DNA follows: TGTGCCACCAGCAGAGATCTAGAGTTAGCCTTCTACACAGATACGCAGTATTTT. The full variable domain, in which reference TRBV15 and TRBJ2-3 provide the parts outside the CDR3, is DAMVIQNPRYQVTQFGKPVTLSCSQTLNHNVMYWYQQKSSQAPKLLFHYYDKDFNNEADTPDNFQSRRPNTSFCFLDIRSPGLGDTAMYLCATSRDLELAFYTDTQYFGPGTRLTVL.

This clone was seen only once. The chain carries TRBV5-4 and TRBJ2-5; the match to TRBD2 covers 13 bases. The CDR3 spans 15 residues. CDR1 is SGHNT and CDR2 is YYREEE in the germline V gene (reference sequence). Trimming cost V 6 bases and J 5 bases; bases outside gene matches: 7. The CDR3 sequence: CASTPGLAGAETQYF. CDR3 in DNA: TGTGCCAGCACCCCCGGACTAGCGGGAGCTGAGACCCAGTACTTC.

The chain is built from TRBV10-3 and TRBJ2-2; 7 nucleotides agree with TRBD2. V gave up 9 bases and J gave up 7 bases; unmatched junction bases: 5. Germline values: CDR1 ENHRY, CDR2 SYGVKD. This CDR3 has 12 residues. CDR3 loop: CAIAGSNGELFF. Written as DNA, the CDR3 is TGTGCCATAGCGGGATCTAACGGGGAGCTGTTTTTT.

The chain employs TRBV27 and TRBJ2-1; a weak D match, TRBD2 (5 bases). V was clipped by 0 bases and J by 15 bases, with 12 bases between them. The CDR3 is 12 amino acids. The germline V gene has CDR1 MNHEY and CDR2 SMNVEV (reference sequence). CDR3 DNA: TGTGCCAGCAGTTTATCGGGCCGGGAACGGTTCTTC. It specifies CASSLSGRERFF.

This rearrangement joins TRBV3-1 (or the pseudogene TRBV3-2) to TRBJ1-3, with a weak D call TRBD1 (6 bases). The V gene lost 0 bases and the J gene lost 0 bases, with 18 bases spanning the gap. Germline-derived CDR1 and CDR2 are LGHDT and YNNKEL (reference sequence). CDR3 size: 19 residues. The CDR3 nucleotides read TGTGCCAGCAGCCAAGATGTTTTTGGGGGGGCCCACTCTGGAAACACCATATATTTT. Translating gives CASSQDVFGGAHSGNTIYF.

This chain links TRBV7-2 with TRBJ2-3; 7 positions agree with TRBD2. V shed 6 bases, J shed 2 bases, and the junction held 2 bases outside the gene matches. CDR3 size: 13 residues. In germline, CDR1 is SGHTA, CDR2 FQGNSA. The CDR3 reads CASRRGVTDTQYF. DNA for the CDR3: TGTGCCAGCAGACGGGGGGTCACAGATACGCAGTATTTT.

The CDR3 DNA reads TGTGCCAGCAGCCCCTCCCGGCAGGGCTTTAACTATGGCTACACCTTC. Its translation is CASSPSRQGFNYGYTF. V gene TRBV11-2 combines with J gene TRBJ1-2, with a weak D call TRBD1 (5 bases). Germline CDR1 is SGHAT and CDR2 is FQNNGV. The CDR3 is made up of 16 amino acids. V was cut by 5 bases and J by 1 base, with 17 bases left in between.

The chain employs TRBV24-1 and TRBJ2-3; D possibly corresponds to TRBD1 (5 bases). This CDR3 has 11 residues. The germline V and J ends were trimmed by 12 bases and 2 bases, with 8 bases remaining between them. Germline V gene sequence: CDR1 KGHDR, CDR2 SFDVKD. The CDR3 sequence: CAAGYTDTQYF. The CDR3 DNA reads TGTGCCGCAGGGTACACAGATACGCAGTATTTT.

The chain employs TRBV3-1 (or the pseudogene TRBV3-2) and TRBJ2-5, with D unclear. Germline V gene lookup returns CDR1 LGHDT and CDR2 YNNKEL (reference sequence). CDR3 length: 13 amino acids. The germline V and J ends were trimmed by 2 bases and 4 bases, with 8 bases remaining between them. The CDR3 DNA follows: TGTGCCAGCAGCCAAAGCGAGGTAGAGACCCAGTACTTC. Translating it yields CASSQSEVETQYF.

The V gene is TRBV2, the J gene TRBJ1-1; 11 bases fit TRBD1. The CDR3 has 15 amino acids. Germline V gives CDR1 SNHLY, CDR2 FYNNEI. V lost 6 bases, J lost 5 bases, and 8 bases stayed unmatched. CDR3 region: CASRRTGGWGTEAFF. CDR3 nucleotide sequence: TGTGCCAGCAGACGGACAGGGGGCTGGGGAACTGAAGCTTTCTTT.

The gene calls are TRBV30 and TRBJ1-6, with 8 bases fitting TRBD1. The CDR3 totals 14 residues. V lost 2 bases and J lost 7; bases outside the gene matches: 4. Per the germline V gene, CDR1 is GTSNPN and CDR2 is SVGIG (reference sequence). The CDR3 sequence: CAWSRTGGNSPLHF. The DNA of the CDR3 is TGTGCCTGGAGTAGAACAGGGGGAAATTCACCCCTCCACTTT.

The chain has TRBV4-1 and TRBJ1-1; no definite D call. Trimming cost V 3 bases and J 3 bases, with 5 bases left between them. CDR1 and CDR2 from the germline V gene are MGHRA and YSYEKL. This CDR3 is built from 12 residues. The CDR3 protein is CASSHPYTEAFF. The CDR3, as DNA: TGCGCCAGCAGCCATCCATACACTGAAGCTTTCTTT.

V and J are TRBV3-1 (or the pseudogene TRBV3-2) and TRBJ2-7; the match to TRBD2 covers 10 bases. Germline CDR1 reads LGHDT; CDR2 reads YNNKEL (reference sequence). Unmatched junction bases numbered 8, after V lost 1 base and J lost 5 bases. The CDR3 loop spans 16 amino acids. This chain's CDR3 is CASSQGPLLAGDEQYF. Written as DNA, the CDR3 is TGTGCCAGCAGCCAAGGGCCCCTCCTAGCGGGAGACGAGCAGTACTTC.

The chain carries TRBV28 and TRBJ2-7, with 10 bases identical to TRBD2. CDR3 length: 15 amino acids. J lost 0 bases, V lost 6 bases, and 5 bases had no gene match. Germline CDR1 and CDR2: MDHEN and SYDVKM. In DNA form, the CDR3 reads TGTGCCAGCAGGACTAGCGGGTTAAGCTCCTACGAGCAGTACTTC. This sequence encodes CASRTSGLSSYEQYF.

This chain joins TRBV5-1 and TRBJ2-5, with 9 bases fitting TRBD2. This CDR3 is built from 16 residues. J lost 2 bases, V lost 0 bases, and 5 bases had no gene match. Germline values: CDR1 SGHRS, CDR2 YFSETQ. CDR3: CASSLAKTSGQETQYF. CDR3 DNA sequence: TGCGCCAGCAGCTTGGCCAAGACTAGCGGACAAGAGACCCAGTACTTC. The complete variable domain, with remaining parts taken from reference TRBV5-1 and TRBJ2-5, reads KAGVTQTPRYLIKTRGQQVTLSCSPISGHRSVSWYQQTPGQGLQFLFEYFSETQRNKGNFPGRFSGRQFSNSRSEMNVSTLELGDSALYLCASSLAKTSGQETQYFGPGTRLLVL.

The chain has TRBV13 and TRBJ2-7, with D possibly being TRBD1 (5 bases). The germline CDR1 and CDR2 sequences are PRHDT and FYEKMQ (reference sequence). V was pared by 2 bases and J by 5 bases, with 13 bases between. The CDR3 is made up of 14 amino acids. The DNA for the CDR3 is TGTGCCAGCAGCTTACAAGGGGTTGAAGACGAGCAGTACTTC. It yields the protein CASSLQGVEDEQYF.

This chain joins TRBV7-9 and TRBJ2-3, with 10 positions matching TRBD2. The CDR3 covers 16 residues. V lost 1 base to trimming and J lost 5 bases; unmatched junction nucleotides: 6. From germline, CDR1 is SEHNR and CDR2 FQNEAQ (reference sequence). CDR3 sequence (DNA): TGTGCCAGCAGCTTAGTTGCTAGCGGGAGTGTAGATACGCAGTATTTT. Translating it yields CASSLVASGSVDTQYF.

The chain has TRBV24-1 and TRBJ2-1, with 8 bases fitting TRBD1. CDR1 is KGHDR and CDR2 is SFDVKD in the germline V gene. The J segment lost 6 bases and the V segment lost 4 bases, leaving 10 bases of the junction unmatched. This CDR3 region has 16 residues. The CDR3 DNA reads as TGTGCCACCAGTGACAGCGGACAGGGACCCTTCAATGAGCAGTTCTTC. This translates into CATSDSGQGPFNEQFF.

The rearrangement joins TRBV7-2 to TRBJ2-5, with D perhaps matching TRBD2 (6 bases). CDR3 length equals 15 residues. Trimming removed 3 bases from V and 5 bases from J, with 16 bases in between. The V gene's germline CDR1 is SGHTA and CDR2 FQGNSA. Here the CDR3 reads CASSFVSGSLETQYF. The CDR3, as DNA: TGTGCCAGCAGCTTCGTTTCCGGGAGCCTTGAGACCCAGTACTTC.

The chain links TRBV10-2 to TRBJ2-5, with 10 bases aligning to TRBD2. The CDR3 length is 13 residues. V gave up 9 bases and J gave up 3 bases; unmatched junction bases: 4. Germline CDR1 reads WSHSY; CDR2 reads SAAADI. CDR3 amino acids: CASLLAGKETQYF. In DNA, the CDR3 is TGCGCCAGTTTACTAGCGGGAAAAGAGACCCAGTACTTC.

V is TRBV19 and J is TRBJ2-6; 11 bases line up with TRBD1. Germline V gene sequence: CDR1 LNHDA, CDR2 SQIVND (reference sequence). V lost 5 bases and J lost 3; bases outside the gene matches: 6. The CDR3 consists of 17 residues. The CDR3 loop is CASSPDRGLSGANVLTF. DNA for the CDR3: TGTGCCAGTAGTCCGGACAGGGGGCTTAGTGGGGCCAACGTCCTGACTTTC.

The gene calls are TRBV28 and TRBJ2-7; 7 bases are a match to TRBD2. With V trimmed by 8 bases and J by 9 bases, 13 bases remained unmatched. Germline loops: CDR1 MDHEN, CDR2 SYDVKM. This CDR3 is built from 13 residues. The CDR3 loop reads CASEGGSWSAQYF. CDR3 nucleotide sequence: TGTGCCAGCGAGGGCGGGAGCTGGTCTGCGCAGTACTTC.

V and J are TRBV28 and TRBJ2-7; D is perhaps TRBD2 (6 bases). The V end lost 6 bases, the J end lost 1 base, and 22 bases lay between the germline ends. The CDR3 extends over 17 amino acids. Germline lookup yields CDR1 MDHEN and CDR2 SYDVKM. The chain's CDR3 is CASRRGLGSTGSYEQYF. In DNA, the CDR3 is TGTGCCAGCAGGCGTGGCCTCGGGAGTACGGGTTCCTACGAGCAGTACTTC. The full variable domain, in which reference TRBV28 and TRBJ2-7 provide the parts outside the CDR3, is DVKVTQSSRYLVKRTGEKVFLECVQDMDHENMFWYRQDPGLGLRLIYFSYDVKMKEKGDIPEGYSVSREKKERFSLILESASTNQTSMYLCASRRGLGSTGSYEQYFGPGTRLTVT.

This rearrangement joins TRBV12-3 or TRBV12-4 to TRBJ1-4; no definite D call. The CDR3 extends over 11 amino acids. V was clipped by 7 bases and J by 10 bases, with 10 bases between them. CDR3 loop: CASTGKGKLFF. CDR3 in DNA: TGTGCCAGCACCGGGAAAGGAAAACTGTTTTTT.

The rearrangement links TRBV10-2 to TRBJ2-7; D not certain. Germline-derived CDR1 and CDR2 are WSHSY and SAAADI. The CDR3 has 14 residues. Trimming took off 0 bases at V and 7 bases at J, with 13 bases between the two ends. The CDR3 DNA follows: TGCGCCAGCAGTGAGTCGGCGGTGGGTGGGGAGCAGTACTTC. Its protein is CASSESAVGGEQYF.

The rearrangement links TRBV29-1 to TRBJ1-1, with 7 bases identical to TRBD1. The J segment lost 2 bases and the V segment lost 5 bases, leaving 11 bases of the junction unmatched. Germline loops: CDR1 SQVTM, CDR2 ANQGSEA. This CDR3 contains 15 residues. For the CDR3, the DNA is TGCAGCGTTACCTCTGGGACAGACTTAAACACTGAAGCTTTCTTT. Residues: CSVTSGTDLNTEAFF.

V is TRBV19 and J is TRBJ1-3, with 7 nucleotides matching TRBD1. J lost 3 bases, V lost 2 bases, and 10 bases had no gene match. Germline V lookup: CDR1 LNHDA, CDR2 SQIVND (reference sequence). CDR3 length: 17 residues. The CDR3 spells CASSIPGQHYFGNTIYF. CDR3 bases: TGTGCCAGTAGTATACCGGGACAGCACTACTTTGGAAACACCATATATTTT.

The V and J genes are TRBV7-9 and TRBJ2-3; D is perhaps TRBD2 (6 bases). Per germline, CDR1 SEHNR and CDR2 FQNEAQ (reference sequence). The ends were cut back, 1 base at V and 2 bases at J, with 19 bases in the middle. This CDR3 is built from 18 residues. The chain's CDR3 is CASSLEAGGGAITDTQYF. CDR3 nucleotide sequence: TGTGCCAGCAGCTTAGAGGCCGGGGGAGGCGCGATCACAGATACGCAGTATTTT. Using reference TRBV7-9 and TRBJ2-3 for the parts outside the CDR3, the full variable domain is DTGVSQNPRHKITKRGQNVTFRCDPISEHNRLYWYRQTLGQGPEFLTYFQNEAQLEKSRLLSDRFSAERPKGSFSTLEIQRTEQGDSAMYLCASSLEAGGGAITDTQYFGPGTRLTVL.

Only one count was recorded for this clone. The chain is built from TRBV7-9 and TRBJ1-3, with D unclear. Between the trimmed V and J ends, which lost 0 bases and 2 bases, there was a span of 8 bases. The germline CDR1 and CDR2 sequences are SEHNR and FQNEAQ (reference sequence). The CDR3 runs 15 residues. In DNA form, the CDR3 reads TGTGCCAGCAGCTTAGCGCACGGGACTGGAAACACCATATATTTT. Translated: CASSLAHGTGNTIYF. Full variable domain (rest looked up from reference TRBV7-9 and TRBJ1-3): DTGVSQNPRHKITKRGQNVTFRCDPISEHNRLYWYRQTLGQGPEFLTYFQNEAQLEKSRLLSDRFSAERPKGSFSTLEIQRTEQGDSAMYLCASSLAHGTGNTIYFGEGSWLTVV.